The clone carrying this TCR beta chain was seen once. No antigen is known for it. This specimen comes from a study of tumor and adjacent non-tumor tissue in lung cancer. Study overall: Patients comprised about a dozen adenocarcinoma, 2 squamous cell carcinoma and 1 small cell lung cancer. About 4.2 million productive TCRbeta reads were obtained per sample on average. Study conclusions and caveats: Normal lung showed higher cumulative top 100 clone frequency than tumor. Higher tumor TCR diversity was associated with shorter survival.

The CDR3 is 15 residues long. Trimming took 6 bases from V and 4 from J; bases not matched to a gene: 9. A modified ARM-PCR protocol with three rounds of nested PCR amplified TCRbeta. MiXCR, applied by TCRdb to the multiplex PCR reads, yields one record per CDR3 protein. The top ten hold under 30% of the sample, which has roughly 200,000 distinct CDR3 sequences, approximately 74% seen once. RNA was extracted from bulk tissue without any cell sorting. The chain employs TRBV12-3 or TRBV12-4 and TRBJ1-1; 9 nucleotides align to TRBD1. Sequencing used lung tumor tissue. This sequence was found in a man between 60 and 70 years old with non-small cell lung cancer. CDR3: CASRRTGGLGTEAFF. The CDR3 DNA follows: TGTGCCAGCAGGCGAACAGGGGGCCTTGGCACTGAAGCTTTCTTT.